This T cell receptor beta chain was profiled in a study of OX40 agonist ivuxolimab in advanced cancers. Overall study: A history of anti-PD-1, anti-PD-L1 or anti-CTLA-4 therapy was acceptable, and about 40% had some.

Using immunoSEQ multiplex PCR, the repertoire was profiled, and TCRdb retains in-frame clones only, with some absent. Of approximately 100,000 clones listed, about 85% were seen once; the top ten hold around 4%. Germline V gene data show CDR1 as MGHRA and CDR2 as YSYEKL. V was shortened by 0 bases and J by 2 bases, with 7 bases between the two germline ends. The CDR3 consists of 14 residues. The source of this sequence is an adult with an advanced solid tumor such as melanoma, head and neck, liver or kidney cancer. The chain carries TRBV4-1 and TRBJ2-5, with unresolved D. Here the sequenced sample was CD4+ or CD8+ T cells sorted from blood, taken in a trial of the OX40 agonist ivuxolimab. The DNA for the CDR3 is TGCGCCAGCAGCCAAGATCTAAGGCAAGAGACCCAGTACTTC. Translating it yields CASSQDLRQETQYF.